Below, one TCR beta chain is given with its context. Its cognate antigen has yet to be identified. The record has no base qualities; no much larger clone is one base away. The sample comes from a study of blood T cell repertoires in COVID-19 (dated by TCRdb to 2018 to 2021). For the wider study: Samples from collaborators originated in the United States, Italy and Spain and spanned both the acute and convalescent phases of COVID-19. Subjects who had been exposed to COVID-19, were actively infected with it, or had recovered from it provided the deeply sampled blood TCRbeta repertoires that made up the dataset. A de-identified subject ID, COVID-19 status, age in years and sex were almost always included in the sample metadata. Where available, HLA class I and class II types were taken from metadata supplied by the sample provider and were not determined by assay-based typing. The prospective study material was composed of cDNA or gDNA derived from T cells, B-cell-depleted T cells, or PBMCs. The samples were drawn from the first 160 participants of the ongoing ImmuneRACE study and from more than 1,000 subjects provided by 6 global collaborators. A freely available public database, intended as a resource for researchers studying the immune response to SARS-CoV-2, is where the repertoires were released.

The collaborating institutions used their own protocols to collect whole blood in K2EDTA tubes. For TCRbeta analysis, collaborators shipped samples in one of three forms: frozen whole blood, isolated PBMCs, or DNA extracted from either of those sample types. Summary of the overall study and its limitations: The amount of clinical and demographic metadata varied by source and participant and was provided uncurated.

TCRbeta CDR3 regions were amplified from genomic DNA using the immunoSEQ Assay, a bias-controlled multiplex PCR. The original methods were these. The number of nucleated cells in each sample was estimated by amplification of reference gene primers within the assay. To quantify the absolute abundance of each unique TCRbeta CDR3 rearrangement, sequence reads were collapsed and filtered. Productive Simpson clonality was computed per sample as the square root of Simpson's diversity index over productive rearrangements. TCRdb obtained this table from immuneACCESS and retained in-frame rearrangements with V and J assigned. These tables miss some clones; where compared with another copy, unresolved V genes account for less than half of the shortfall, and the remainder is unexplained. V, J and clone size were drawn from that table, and D and trimming were deduced from the DNA. Counted in this sample were approximately 69,000 clones; more than 75% of them appeared once. 10% to 15% of the sample is in the top ten clones.

A distance of 14 bases separates the germline ends of V and J, which lose 5 bases and 0 bases respectively. CDR1 and CDR2 are read off the germline V gene as SGHVS and FNYEAQ. Taken from cysteine to phenylalanine, the CDR3 has 15 residues. CDR3 DNA is the only sequence kept; it has 45 bases, read in frame from the first base. The sequence was obtained from a human donor in a cohort sampled during active COVID-19. The V gene is TRBV7-6 and the J gene is TRBJ2-7; a tentative D match to TRBD1 spans 5 bases. Sequencing input: peripheral blood. The nucleotides read TGTGCCAGCAGCCCCACAGGATTAAGCTCCTACGAGCAGTACTTC. This is translated as CASSPTGLSSYEQYF.